The TCR beta chain described here comes from a study of T cells in Graves' hyperthyroidism and ophthalmopathy. Study overall: Peripheral blood specimens were obtained at initial diagnosis, prior to any treatment.

Lactation, pregnancy, other autoimmune disease or uncontrolled infection led to exclusion of patients. Clinicians diagnosed patients from clinical symptoms, serum thyroxine and TRAb, thyroid ultrasound and orbital computed tomography. Points on this clonotype: What it binds is not known.

Overall study results and limits: Clonotypes that were expanded in thyroid above 0.001 mostly appeared in blood too.

TCR beta CDR3 sequences were amplified from RNA transcripts. First-round RT-PCR with HTBI primers amplified the TCR CDR3 region. TCRdb recomputed calls from the multiplex PCR reads with MiXCR, one row per CDR3 protein. Of about 320,000 distinct CDR3 sequences in the sample, 16% were seen once. Trimming left V 3 bases short and J 0 bases short, with 9 bases between. This CDR3 region has 13 residues. Germline loops: CDR1 GTSNPN, CDR2 SVGIG (reference sequence). The clonotype comes from a man aged 25-45 years with Graves' hyperthyroidism. Sequences were obtained from blood. The chain employs TRBV30 and TRBJ2-7; D gene unclear. The CDR3 protein is CAWRWGPSYEQYF. The CDR3 nucleotides read TGTGCCTGGAGGTGGGGTCCCTCCTACGAGCAGTACTTC.